This T cell receptor beta chain stems from a study of T cell responses to AZD1222 COVID-19 vaccine. Looking at the study overall: Whether given at about 4 or about 12 weeks, second doses were pooled. General study points: The donor cohort was predominantly white British with a female majority, and clonal diversity may have been underestimated. At study baseline, merely roughly 6 AZD1222 recipients were seropositive. Spike-specific TCR repertoires showed rising breadth and depth after two AZD1222 doses.

Regarding this clone: The antigen is unknown.

Assay used: immunoSEQ multiplex PCR; TCRdb lists only in-frame clones, some missing. The sample yields approximately 90,000 clones, over 85% seen once. CDR1 is SNHLY and CDR2 is FYNNEI in the germline V gene. The CDR3 extends over 12 amino acids. The junction had 3 bases not matched to a gene; V was cut back by 7 bases and J by 6 bases. The chain links TRBV2 to TRBJ1-2; TRBD1 agrees at 9 bases. Source: peripheral blood, taken on day 0 of AZD1222 vaccination. The clonotype comes from an adult in good health. The CDR3 is CASKGTGHGYTF. The CDR3 DNA follows: TGTGCCAGCAAAGGGACAGGGCATGGCTACACCTTC. The full variable domain, with the rest looked up from reference TRBV2 and TRBJ1-2, is EPEVTQTPSHQVTQMGQEVILRCVPISNHLYFYWYRQILGQKVEFLVSFYNNEISEKSEIFDDQFSVERPDGSNFTLKIRSTKLEDSAMYFCASKGTGHGYTFGSGTRLTVV.